This T cell receptor beta chain appears in the sequencing data of a study of shared clonotypes between healthy human individuals. Every donor, a Caucasian adult, lived in Nashville, Tennessee. Study conclusions and caveats: An anticipated effect of sequencing depth on clonotype sharing among donors was recognized.

It was around 190 ng DNA, about 30,000 T cell genomes, that sorted-subset replicate PCRs used. Authors' processing steps: ImmunoSEQ supplied junction-only sequences lacking quality scores, so filtering was different. Clones were read by immunoSEQ multiplex PCR, and TCRdb kept only the in-frame ones, dropping some. V, J and clone size were drawn from that table, and D and trimming were deduced from the DNA. Of about 1 million clones detected, around 75% appear once; the ten largest clones hold approximately 1.5%. On this clone itself: Its antigen is currently unknown.

This clonotype was obtained from a man younger than 35 in good health. Specimen: memory CD4+ T cells sorted from blood. Subset in this sample: CD45RA-negative fraction.

The DNA of the CDR3 is TGTGCCACCAGCAGCCGGACTAGCGGGAACTACACAGATACGCAGTATTTT. It translates to CATSSRTSGNYTDTQYF. The chain recombines TRBV15 with TRBJ2-3; 12 bases map to TRBD2. With V trimmed by 3 bases and J by 2 bases, 6 bases remained unmatched. The germline CDR1 and CDR2 sequences are LNHNV and YYDKDF (reference sequence). CDR3 size: 17 residues.